The 11 T cell receptor beta chains below all came from one sample that was sequenced in a study of post-analysis software for immune sequencing data. General study points: Elevated frequency relative to controls characterized roughly five TRBV segments in patients, TRBV5-6, TRBV5-1 and TRBV20-1 among them.

For these receptors, no antigen is known. Sequencing libraries made from TCR beta cDNA carried unique molecular identifiers. TCRdb independently ran MiXCR on the PCR reads; one entry per CDR3 protein. The sample shows roughly 580,000 distinct CDR3 sequences, roughly two fifths of them seen only once. Sequencing input: blood. These TCRs come from a girl aged 10 to 17 with multiple sclerosis.

The gene calls are TRBV27 and TRBJ2-4; unclear D gene. The closer fit of TRBJ2-5 to the DNA end suggests the J call may be wrong. The CDR3 covers 14 residues. Germline V lookup: CDR1 MNHEY, CDR2 SMNVEV (reference sequence). The CDR3 loop is CASSLSQNQETQYF. As DNA, the CDR3 is TGTGCCAGCAGTTTATCCCAGAACCAAGAGACCCAGTACTTC.

The genes are TRBV20-1 and TRBJ2-7; the D gene is possibly TRBD1 (5 bases). The CDR3 loop spans 14 amino acids. Between the trimmed V and J ends, which lost 0 bases and 2 bases, there was a span of 11 bases. Germline V gene data show CDR1 as DFQATT and CDR2 as SNEGSKA (reference sequence). Here the CDR3 DNA reads TGCAGTGCTAGAGATGACAGTGTTACCTACGAGCAGTACTTC. This codes for CSARDDSVTYEQYF.

Comments on this clonotype: At one end the junction does not follow the germline gene, possibly because of a read error. The chain has TRBV10-3 and TRBJ2-1; 10 nucleotides line up with TRBD2. Germline assignment: CDR1 ENHRY and CDR2 SYGVKD. This CDR3 contains 15 residues. The CDR3 loop is CAIGDRLAGDNEQFF. The CDR3 coding sequence is TGTGCCATCGGTGACAGGCTAGCGGGAGACAACGAGCAGTTCTTC.

This clonotype was picked up many times. This chain joins TRBV6-2 or TRBV6-3 and TRBJ2-7; TRBD1 is a possible D gene (6 bases). CDR1 MNHEY and CDR2 SVGEGT come from the germline V gene. V gave up 5 bases and J gave up 4 bases, with 15 bases separating them. CDR3 length: 14 residues. The CDR3 region has the DNA TGTGCCAGCAGTATAAACAGGGACCCGTACGAGCAGTACTTC. Its protein product is CASSINRDPYEQYF.

As concerns this clonotype: Since the CDR3 does not end with the conserved phenylalanine or tryptophan, this likely comes from a read error. The rearrangement uses TRBV4-1 and TRBJ2-5; weak D call: TRBD1 (6 bases). The V and J ends lost 2 bases and 4 bases respectively, with 14 bases between them. The CDR3 contains 15 residues. Germline V gene lookup returns CDR1 MGHRA and CDR2 YSYEKL. In nucleotides, the CDR3 is TGCGCCAGCAGCCAACTACCAGGGGTTCGAGAGACCCAGTACTGC. It specifies CASSQLPGVRETQYC.

V is TRBV9 and J is TRBJ2-5, with D possibly TRBD2 on 6 matching bases. Germline-derived CDR1 and CDR2 are SGDLS and YYNGEE. The V gene lost 3 bases and the J gene lost 0 bases, with 18 bases spanning the gap. The CDR3 runs 17 residues. The CDR3, as DNA: TGTGCCAGCAGCGGGGGACTTTTTTTCGCGTACCAAGAGACCCAGTACTTC. Translated, it gives CASSGGLFFAYQETQYF.

DNA for the CDR3: TGTGCCACCAGCAGAGAGTACAGCTATGGCTACACCTTC. Translating it yields CATSREYSYGYTF. The chain recombines TRBV15 with TRBJ1-2; no definite D call. The CDR3 has 13 amino acids. The V gene lost 0 bases and the J gene lost 4 bases, with 6 bases spanning the gap. Germline V gene data show CDR1 as LNHNV and CDR2 as YYDKDF (reference sequence).

This clonotype came up a few times. The V and J genes are TRBV5-1 and TRBJ2-7, with D unresolved. This CDR3 comprises 14 residues. Germline CDR1 SGHRS, CDR2 YFSETQ. The germline V and J ends were trimmed by 0 bases and 1 base, with 8 bases remaining between them. In nucleotides, the CDR3 is TGCGCCAGCAGCTTGGGACCCGAATCCTACGAGCAGTACTTC. Amino acids: CASSLGPESYEQYF.

This clonotype was picked up a small number of times. The rearrangement uses TRBV25-1 and TRBJ1-4; TRBD1 is a possible D gene (5 bases). Germline lookup yields CDR1 MGHDK and CDR2 SYGVNS. The V and J ends lost 4 bases and 7 bases respectively, with 16 bases between them. The CDR3 has 15 residues. CDR3 residues: CASSGWGTSGEKLFF. CDR3 DNA: TGTGCCAGCAGTGGGTGGGGGACGTCCGGTGAAAAACTGTTTTTT. Full variable domain (missing parts from reference TRBV25-1 and TRBJ1-4): EADIYQTPRYLVIGTGKKITLECSQTMGHDKMYWYQQDPGMELHLIHYSYGVNSTEKGDLSSESTVSRIRTEHFPLTLESARPSHTSQYLCASSGWGTSGEKLFFGSGTQLSVL.

The rearrangement joins TRBV12-3 or TRBV12-4 to TRBJ2-1, with D unresolved. The CDR3 extends over 11 amino acids. The V end lost 8 bases, the J end lost 11 bases, and 13 bases lay between the germline ends. CDR3 loop: CASRRGLQQFF. CDR3 bases: TGTGCCAGCCGCCGAGGCTTACAGCAGTTCTTC.

This clonotype was detected a few times. The chain recombines TRBV10-3 with TRBJ2-6; D is uncertain. CDR1 and CDR2 (germline): ENHRY, SYGVKD. V lost 2 bases to trimming and J lost 2 bases, with 13 bases between them. This CDR3 is 17 amino acids long. In DNA form, the CDR3 reads TGTGCCATCAGTGAGCCTGGACGGCGTACTGGGGCCAACGTCCTGACTTTC. It is translated as CAISEPGRRTGANVLTF.